The entry below describes one T cell receptor beta chain. Repertoires were generated with immunoSEQ multiplex PCR, while TCRdb's copy carries only in-frame clones and drops some. The sample holds 150,000 or so clones, roughly 88% seen once. This entry comes from a study of blood T cell repertoires in COVID-19. Overall study context: Acute and convalescent COVID-19 samples came from the United States, Italy and Spain. PBMCs, B-cell-depleted T cells, or T cells were the source of the cDNA or gDNA that made up the material.

Assignment of participants to cohorts was predicated upon participant-reported clinical history. This clonotype was obtained from a man in his 70s who had been exposed to COVID-19. The specimen sequenced was PBMCs or T cells enriched from blood (not recorded which).

The CDR3 loop is CATSDSTSGYNEQFF. The CDR3 bases are TGTGCCACCAGTGACTCGACTAGTGGATACAATGAGCAGTTCTTC. This chain joins TRBV24-1 and TRBJ2-1, with a weak D call TRBD2 (6 bases). Germline lookup yields CDR1 KGHDR and CDR2 SFDVKD. The CDR3 spans 15 residues. V was shortened by 4 bases and J by 4 bases, with 13 bases between the two germline ends.